These 19 T cell receptor beta chains came from one sample sequenced in a study of T cell changes during pregnancy in multiple sclerosis. Clones were read by immunoSEQ multiplex PCR, and TCRdb kept only the in-frame ones, dropping some. This table has 30,000 to 45,000 clones, about 91% appearing once. This specimen was CD8+ T cells from peripheral blood mononuclear cells, taken after pregnancy. The receptors stem from a female donor with multiple sclerosis, enrolled in a pregnancy study.

The rearrangement uses TRBV7-9 and TRBJ2-1; the D gene is possibly TRBD2 (6 bases). The germline gives CDR1 SEHNR, CDR2 FQNEAQ (reference sequence). Between the trimmed V and J ends, which lost 5 bases and 4 bases, there was a span of 15 bases. The CDR3 extends over 15 amino acids. In DNA form, the CDR3 reads TGTGCCAGCAGCCTTTATCCCGGGAGTTACAATGAGCAGTTCTTC. Amino acids: CASSLYPGSYNEQFF.

This sequence joins TRBV2 and TRBJ2-4; 9 nucleotides align to TRBD1. J gave up 8 bases and V 10 bases, and 9 bases lay outside the gene matches. The CDR3 spans 13 residues. The germline V gene encodes CDR1 SNHLY and CDR2 FYNNEI. CDR3 protein: CATGGTGRDIQYF. The DNA for the CDR3 is TGTGCCACCGGGGGGACAGGGAGAGACATTCAGTACTTC.

This clone was found once. V usage is TRBV7-6 and J usage is TRBJ2-2, with 7 positions matching TRBD1. Germline V CDR1 and CDR2: SGHVS, FNYEAQ. CDR3 size: 15 residues. The V segment lost 6 bases and the J segment 4 bases; nucleotides outside the gene matches: 8. CDR3 sequence (DNA): TGTGCCAGCAGACCGAGACAGGGAGTCACCGGGGAGCTGTTTTTT. Protein sequence: CASRPRQGVTGELFF.

The genes are TRBV28 and TRBJ1-1, with TRBD1 as a possible D gene (6 bases). With 6 bases removed from V and 3 bases from J, the gap between germline ends came to 14 bases. Germline loops: CDR1 MDHEN, CDR2 SYDVKM. CDR3 length: 14 amino acids. CDR3 in amino acids: CASSHRAYDTEAFF. In DNA, the CDR3 is TGTGCCAGCAGCCACAGGGCGTATGACACTGAAGCTTTCTTT.

V gene TRBV27 combines with J gene TRBJ2-3; TRBD1 matches at 9 bases. The CDR3 runs 15 residues. After removal of 3 bases from V and 2 bases from J, the junction contained 3 bases not matched to a gene. Germline V lookup: CDR1 MNHEY, CDR2 SMNVEV (reference sequence). The CDR3 sequence is CASSLRDRVTDTQYF. The DNA of the CDR3 is TGTGCCAGCAGTTTGAGGGACAGGGTCACAGATACGCAGTATTTT.

This clone was seen only once. The V and J genes are TRBV7-9 and TRBJ1-4; D is perhaps TRBD1 (5 bases). The CDR3 is made up of 15 amino acids. V shed 1 base and J shed 3 bases, with 9 bases lying between them. Per germline, CDR1 SEHNR and CDR2 FQNEAQ (reference sequence). The CDR3 loop is CASSLVQGANEKLFF. In DNA form, the CDR3 reads TGTGCCAGCAGCTTAGTACAAGGGGCTAATGAAAAACTGTTTTTT.

The rearrangement uses TRBV7-9 and TRBJ1-4; unclear D gene. Germline V CDR1 and CDR2: SEHNR, FQNEAQ (reference sequence). Trimming removed 6 bases from V and 2 bases from J, with 13 bases in between. This CDR3 contains 15 residues. In DNA, the CDR3 is TGTGCCAGCAGTGGGAACCCGGGGACTAATGAAAAACTGTTTTTT. Translating gives CASSGNPGTNEKLFF.

The V call is TRBV28, the J call TRBJ1-4; D uncertain. Deletions cut 6 bases from V and 4 bases from J, with 6 bases between. There are 12 residues in the CDR3. Germline lookup yields CDR1 MDHEN and CDR2 SYDVKM. CDR3 loop: CASRIDNEKLFF. In DNA, the CDR3 is TGTGCCAGCAGGATAGATAATGAAAAACTGTTTTTT.

The chain employs TRBV27 and TRBJ1-3; no clear D. The CDR3 length is 14 residues. The V gene lost 5 bases and the J gene lost 1 base, with 9 bases spanning the gap. From germline, CDR1 is MNHEY and CDR2 SMNVEV (reference sequence). The CDR3 protein is CASSPGSSGNTIYF. The CDR3 coding sequence is TGTGCCAGCAGTCCCGGGAGTTCTGGAAACACCATATATTTT.

V usage is TRBV5-6 and J usage is TRBJ1-4; D gene ambiguous. With 1 base removed from V and 0 bases from J, the gap between germline ends came to 7 bases. The CDR3 is 15 residues long. CDR1 and CDR2 (germline): SGHDT, YYEEEE. The DNA for the CDR3 is TGTGCCAGCAGCTTGATTCGCGCAACTAATGAAAAACTGTTTTTT. Residues: CASSLIRATNEKLFF.

The rearrangement joins TRBV28 to TRBJ2-1; no definite D call. The V end lost 2 bases, the J end lost 3 bases, and 5 bases lay between the germline ends. This CDR3 has 13 residues. Germline V lookup: CDR1 MDHEN, CDR2 SYDVKM. The CDR3 is CASSLGIYNEQFF. CDR3 DNA: TGTGCCAGCAGTTTAGGCATCTACAATGAGCAGTTCTTC.

This chain connects TRBV27 to TRBJ1-1, with D possibly matching TRBD1 (5 bases). The germline gives CDR1 MNHEY, CDR2 SMNVEV (reference sequence). There are 16 residues in the CDR3. Deletions cut 1 base from V and 2 bases from J, with 14 bases between. The CDR3 sequence: CASSLFPRQGNTEAFF. The CDR3 DNA reads TGTGCCAGCAGTTTATTCCCACGGCAGGGCAACACTGAAGCTTTCTTT.

This clone was counted a single time. V usage is TRBV7-8 and J usage is TRBJ1-5; 12 bases align to TRBD1. Germline CDR1 reads SGHVS; CDR2 reads FQNEAQ. The CDR3 extends over 18 amino acids. Trimming cost V 6 bases and J 2 bases; bases outside gene matches: 11. The CDR3: CASRPGTGGGLGNQPQHF. CDR3 sequence (DNA): TGTGCCAGCAGACCCGGGACAGGGGGCGGATTAGGCAATCAGCCCCAGCATTTT. The complete variable domain, with remaining parts taken from reference TRBV7-8 and TRBJ1-5, reads GAGVSQSPRYKVAKRGQDVALRCDPISGHVSLFWYQQALGQGPEFLTYFQNEAQLDKSGLPSDRFFAERPEGSVSTLKIQRTQQEDSAVYLCASRPGTGGGLGNQPQHFGDGTRLSIL.

The chain employs TRBV7-3 and TRBJ2-1; D remains ambiguous. This CDR3 contains 15 residues. Trimming took 1 base from V and 1 from J, leaving 8 bases between them. The V gene's germline CDR1 is SGHTA and CDR2 FQGTGA. The CDR3 here is CASSLIARSYNEQFF. The CDR3 region has the DNA TGTGCCAGCAGCTTAATCGCGAGGTCCTACAATGAGCAGTTCTTC.

V is TRBV9 and J is TRBJ2-7; D may be TRBD1 (6 bases). The CDR3 contains 17 residues. V lost 4 bases to trimming and J lost 2 bases, with 22 bases between them. Germline V lookup: CDR1 SGDLS, CDR2 YYNGEE. CDR3: CASSPTDVWTATYEQYF. CDR3 coding DNA: TGTGCCAGCAGCCCTACCGATGTCTGGACAGCAACCTACGAGCAGTACTTC.

This rearrangement joins TRBV4-1 to TRBJ1-1; D call uncertain. Germline CDR1 MGHRA, CDR2 YSYEKL. V was cut by 2 bases and J by 5 bases, with 15 bases left in between. CDR3 length equals 15 residues. This CDR3 reads CASSQQGAPRTEAFF. The CDR3 nucleotides are TGCGCCAGCAGCCAACAAGGAGCGCCGCGGACTGAAGCTTTCTTT.

The table lists this clone with a count of one. Here the CDR3 reads CASSPRTGGSNQPQHF. The CDR3 nucleotides read TGTGCCAGCAGTCCCAGGACAGGGGGAAGCAATCAGCCCCAGCATTTT. The J gene is TRBJ1-5, the V gene TRBV27; 10 bases align to TRBD1. CDR1 is MNHEY and CDR2 is SMNVEV in the germline V gene (reference sequence). This CDR3 has 16 residues. Trimming took 5 bases from V and 1 from J; bases not matched to a gene: 5.

This clone was recorded a few times. This rearrangement joins TRBV6-1 to TRBJ2-2, with 11 bases fitting TRBD2. V lost 3 bases, J lost 5 bases, and 2 bases stayed unmatched. There are 15 residues in the CDR3. Germline V lookup: CDR1 MNHNS, CDR2 SASEGT. The CDR3 nucleotides are TGTGCCAGCAGTGAGGGACTAGCGGAGACCGGGGAGCTGTTTTTT. Amino acid sequence: CASSEGLAETGELFF.

This chain joins TRBV5-6 and TRBJ2-7; TRBD1 agrees at 9 bases. This CDR3 spans 15 amino acids. V shed 5 bases and J 2 bases; nucleotides not matched to a gene: 8. Germline V gene lookup returns CDR1 SGHDT and CDR2 YYEEEE. CDR3 in amino acids: CASRDRDRDPYEQYF. CDR3 nucleotide sequence: TGTGCCAGCAGGGACCGGGACAGGGACCCCTACGAGCAGTACTTC. Variable domain in full (rest from reference TRBV5-6 and TRBJ2-7): DAGVTQSPTHLIKTRGQQVTLRCSPKSGHDTVSWYQQALGQGPQFIFQYYEEEERQRGNFPDRFSGHQFPNYSSELNVNALLLGDSALYLCASRDRDRDPYEQYFGPGTRLTVT.